The rows below give T cell receptor beta chains drawn from one sample of a study of T cell repertoires in cytomegalovirus infection. MiXCR, applied by TCRdb to the reads, yields one record per CDR3 protein. The sample yields 250,000 or so distinct CDR3 sequences, around 15% seen once. The material sequenced was CD8+ T cells from PBMCs. These receptors all come from a human donor in good health (CMV status not recorded). Some clones in this sample may be carry-over from other donors' samples. Both conserved end residues are part of each CDR3. The D gene is left open where the match is weak. Clone size is shown for a subset of rows, as once, few, many or a class of expanded clone.

length	size	V	D	J	DNA	CDR3
14	many	TRBV6-1	TRBD1	TRBJ1-1	TGTGCCAGCAGTGGTGACAGGGGATACACTGAAGCTTTCTTT	CASSGDRGYTEAFF
17	many	TRBV11-2	TRBD1	TRBJ1-1	TGTGCCAGCAGCTTAGGGTGGGACAGGGGGCGAGGCACTGAAGCTTTCTTT	CASSLGWDRGRGTEAFF
15	many	TRBV7-8	.	TRBJ1-5	TGTGCCAGCAGCTTAGCAACAGGATTCGGCCAGCCCCAGCATTTT	CASSLATGFGQPQHF
15	many	TRBV7-6	TRBD1	TRBJ1-1	TGTGCCAGCAGCTTCGGGGCAGGGGGGTCCACTGAAGCTTTCTTT	CASSFGAGGSTEAFF
16	.	TRBV2	TRBD2	TRBJ2-5	TGTGCCAGCACCCCCCTCGGTGGGACTAGCGAAGAGACCCAGTACTTC	CASTPLGGTSEETQYF
15	.	TRBV5-4	.	TRBJ2-2	TGTGCCAGCAGCACTACCAGCGGAGGGACCGGGGAGCTGTTTTTT	CASSTTSGGTGELFF
14	.	TRBV7-9	.	TRBJ2-5	TGTGCCAGCAGCCCCCCCATAACACCAGAGACCCAGTACTTC	CASSPPITPETQYF
16	.	TRBV5-6	.	TRBJ2-1	TGTGCCAGCAGCTTGGGGGCGCGGGGCGAGGGGAATGAGCAGTTCTTC	CASSLGARGEGNEQFF
12	many	TRBV27	.	TRBJ2-1	TGTGCCAGTTCCCCCGGGGACAATGAGCAGTTCTTC	CASSPGDNEQFF
12	many	TRBV7-8	.	TRBJ2-7	TGTGCCAGCAGCCCGGGGCCCTACGAGCAGTACTTC	CASSPGPYEQYF
14	few	TRBV5-6	.	TRBJ2-1	TGTGCCAGCAGGCGATGGCGGGGCCTTGTCGAGCAGTTCTTC	CASRRWRGLVEQFF
13	.	TRBV7-7	TRBD1	TRBJ2-1	TGTGCTAGCAGCCGACAGGGCTACAATGAGCAGTTCTTC	CASSRQGYNEQFF
16	many	TRBV7-6	TRBD1	TRBJ2-7	TGTGCCAGCAGCTTAGCGACCGGACAGGGGGTCTACGAGCAGTACTTC	CASSLATGQGVYEQYF
15	.	TRBV10-3	.	TRBJ2-7	TGTGCCATCAGTGAGGGGAGTAGACGGTCATACGAGCAGTACTTC	CAISEGSRRSYEQYF
14	.	TRBV10-3	.	TRBJ2-5	TGTGCCATCAGTGAGGCGTGGAACCAAGAGACCCAGTACTTC	CAISEAWNQETQYF
18	many	TRBV7-6	TRBD2	TRBJ2-1	TGTGCCAGCAGCCCCAGACTAGCGCCGAAGGTCCGATACAATGAGCAGTTCTTC	CASSPRLAPKVRYNEQFF
14	few	TRBV12-3/TRBV12-4	TRBD1	TRBJ2-7	TGTGCCAGCAGACCCGGGACAGGGGTTAGCGAGCAGTACTTC	CASRPGTGVSEQYF
15	few	TRBV2	.	TRBJ1-4	TGTGCCAGTTCCAGAATTTGGTCGAATCCGGAAAAACTGTTTTTT	CASSRIWSNPEKLFF
18	few	TRBV28	TRBD2	TRBJ2-7	TGTGCCAGCAGTCCGCCGGGACTAGCGGGGGGTCACAACTACGAGCAGTACTTC	CASSPPGLAGGHNYEQYF
14	few	TRBV12-3/TRBV12-4	.	TRBJ2-1	TGTGCCAGCAGCCCAATAGGGGTGGGCAATGAGCAGTTCTTC	CASSPIGVGNEQFF
15	many	TRBV27	TRBD2	TRBJ2-5	TGTGCCAGCAGTCTCAGGACACGGGGGGTCGAGACCCAGTACTTC	CASSLRTRGVETQYF
16	few	TRBV4-3	.	TRBJ2-3	TGCGCCAGCAGCCAAGAGTTTGGTCAGGGGTCAGATACGCAGTATTTT	CASSQEFGQGSDTQYF
13	.	TRBV29-1	TRBD1	TRBJ2-2	TGCAGCGTCGGGACAGGTTCCACCGGGGAGCTGTTTTTT	CSVGTGSTGELFF
16	.	TRBV20-1	TRBD2	TRBJ2-2	TGCAGTGCTCCCCGGTATCCGGGGGGGAACACCGGGGAGCTGTTTTTT	CSAPRYPGGNTGELFF
15	few	TRBV5-1	TRBD1	TRBJ1-4	TGCGCCAGCAGCTTGGTGACAGGGATAAATGAAAAACTGTTTTTT	CASSLVTGINEKLFF
12	.	TRBV5-4	.	TRBJ1-2	TGTGCCACCGCTGCGGCAGAGAATGGCTACACCTTC	CATAAAENGYTF
13	many	TRBV5-6	.	TRBJ1-1	TGTGCCAGCAGCTTGGTCCTGACCACTGAAGCTTTCTTT	CASSLVLTTEAFF
15	many	TRBV2	.	TRBJ1-5	TGTGCCAGCAGTGAGGTTCCCCAGGCAAGGCAGCCCCAGCATTTT	CASSEVPQARQPQHF
15	many	TRBV7-2	.	TRBJ2-5	TGTGCCAGCAGGTCACGGTGGGGTTCCCAAGAGACCCAGTACTTC	CASRSRWGSQETQYF
14	few	TRBV29-1	.	TRBJ1-2	TGCAGCGTGAAGACTGGGACAACTAACTATGGCTACACCTTC	CSVKTGTTNYGYTF
16	.	TRBV15	.	TRBJ1-4	TGTGCCACCAGCAGAGCACGGGGGTCAACTAATGAAAAACTGTTTTTT	CATSRARGSTNEKLFF
16	few	TRBV7-2	.	TRBJ2-3	TGTGCCAGCAGCTTAGATAGGGGGGGGGACACAGATACGCAGTATTTT	CASSLDRGGDTDTQYF
17	.	TRBV7-3	TRBD2	TRBJ2-3	TGTGCCAGCAGTGGGGGGGGACTAGCGGATACCACAGATACGCAGTATTTT	CASSGGGLADTTDTQYF
15	many	TRBV2	.	TRBJ1-2	TGTGCCAGCAGTACCGGGACGGCCGAAAACTATGGCTACACCTTC	CASSTGTAENYGYTF
16	many	TRBV7-9	TRBD1	TRBJ2-3	TGTGCCAGCAGTCCGCCGGGACAGGGGAACACAGATACGCAGTATTTT	CASSPPGQGNTDTQYF
13	many	TRBV5-1	.	TRBJ1-2	TGCGCCAGCAGGCCCCCGGGACACGAGGGCTACACCTTC	CASRPPGHEGYTF
16	many	TRBV7-2	TRBD1	TRBJ1-2	TGTGCCAGCAGCTTAGAACTCACAGGGGGCGATTTTGGCTACACCTTC	CASSLELTGGDFGYTF
13	many	TRBV29-1	.	TRBJ1-5	TGCAGCGTCCAGGACCATAGCAATCAGCCCCAGCATTTT	CSVQDHSNQPQHF
13	.	TRBV12-3/TRBV12-4	TRBD1	TRBJ2-5	TGTGCCAGCTTTACAGGGGGCGGTGAGACCCAGTACTTC	CASFTGGGETQYF
14	.	TRBV2	TRBD1	TRBJ2-7	TGTGCCAGCAGTCGAGGAGACAGGGACTACGAGCAGTACTTC	CASSRGDRDYEQYF
16	.	TRBV2	.	TRBJ2-7	TGTGCCAGCAGCTCCAAAGGGGGGGGAAGGTTTTACGAGCAGTACTTC	CASSSKGGGRFYEQYF
15	.	TRBV29-1	.	TRBJ1-5	TGCAGCGTTGGACAGCTAGACGTTGCCACAGATACGCAGCATTTT	CSVGQLDVATDTQHF
17	.	TRBV7-2	TRBD2	TRBJ2-1	TGTGCCAGCAGCTTAGTCGGGGGGGGGGGGCCCCACAATGAGCAGTTCTTC	CASSLVGGGGPHNEQFF
14	.	TRBV6-5	.	TRBJ1-1	TGTGCCAGCAGTTACTCTCCCGACTTCTCTGAAGCTTTCTTT	CASSYSPDFSEAFF
16	.	TRBV20-1	TRBD1	TRBJ2-5	TGCAGCCCTATAGTCGGACAGGGCCTGTCGTGGGAGACCCAGTACTTC	CSPIVGQGLSWETQYF
14	.	TRBV27	TRBD2	TRBJ2-1	TGTGCCAGCAGTTTCTCAAGGACTAGCGTCGTTGCGTTCTTC	CASSFSRTSVVAFF
14	many	TRBV6-5	.	TRBJ1-2	TGTGCCAGCAGTTACTTCGGGGACCGAAGAATTTACACCTTC	CASSYFGDRRIYTF
15	many	TRBV6-2/TRBV6-3	.	TRBJ1-1	TGTGCCAGCAGTTACCTCCGGGAGATCGACACTGAAGCTTTCTTT	CASSYLREIDTEAFF